This is a list of T cell receptor beta chains from one sample in a study of OX40 agonist ivuxolimab in advanced cancers. Some clones are missing from TCRdb's copy, which holds only in-frame ones; the method was immunoSEQ multiplex PCR. The table records around 100,000 clones, 80% to 90% of them present only once. Sample: CD4+ or CD8+ T cells sorted from blood, taken in a trial of the OX40 agonist ivuxolimab. The receptors derive from an adult with an advanced solid tumor such as melanoma, head and neck, liver or kidney cancer. CDR3s include the opening cysteine and the closing phenylalanine or tryptophan. A D gene is named only where the DNA matches it firmly.

V	D	length	J	CDR3
TRBV15	NA	16	TRBJ2-7	CATSRGNFRSGYEQYF
TRBV29-1	TRBD1	13	TRBJ2-7	CSVQTGNGYEQYF
TRBV27	NA	14	TRBJ1-5	CASRYEGGNQPQHF
TRBV6-1	TRBD1	13	TRBJ2-7	CASSLRGRYEQYF
TRBV18	NA	13	TRBJ2-2	CASSPQGTGELFF
TRBV6-6	TRBD1	15	TRBJ1-5	CASRTQDRVNQPQHF
TRBV6-6	TRBD1	16	TRBJ2-1	CASSGSDRGGVREQFF
TRBV13	NA	14	TRBJ1-4	CASRRGATNEKLFF
TRBV4-1	TRBD2	16	TRBJ2-3	CASSQRLAGEGDTQYF
TRBV11-2	NA	15	TRBJ2-7	CASSTGHQVGPEQYF
TRBV5-1	TRBD1	16	TRBJ2-3	CASSPQGQGAIDTQYF
TRBV18	TRBD2	17	TRBJ2-7	CASSALGTGTRRYEQYF
TRBV7-6	NA	15	TRBJ2-1	CASSLFGAAYNEQFF
TRBV6-6	TRBD2	15	TRBJ2-2	CASSYRRERTGELFF
TRBV4-1	TRBD1	17	TRBJ1-2	CASSQVAQGGVGYGYTF
TRBV6-6	NA	14	TRBJ2-3	CASSYAQSTDTQYF
TRBV21-1	NA	12	TRBJ2-5	CAGEKYQETQYF
TRBV9	NA	16	TRBJ2-5	CASSVGGQPRQETQYF
TRBV10-2	TRBD2	14	TRBJ2-1	CASSESTRGGQQFF
TRBV18	NA	12	TRBJ2-7	CASSLQAYEQYF
TRBV11-2	TRBD1	15	TRBJ2-7	CASSLDGQGVGEQYF
TRBV5-1	NA	14	TRBJ1-1	CASSPTGRNTEAFF
TRBV5-1	NA	12	TRBJ2-5	CASSLAQETQYF